This T cell receptor (beta chain) is from a study of spatial heterogeneity in lung cancer. This CDR3 has 15 amino acids. CDR1 SGHTA and CDR2 FQGTGA come from the germline V gene. V gave up 3 bases and J gave up 0 bases; unmatched junction bases: 1. Study results and limitations: Tumors with more nonsynonymous mutations had more expanded intratumoral alpha and beta TCRs.

This clonotype has a count of ten or more. Antigen: not known. Using its own MiXCR run on the 5' RACE reads, TCRdb lists one record per CDR3 protein. This table has approximately 8,500 distinct CDR3 sequences, 4.5% to 6% appearing once. Specified time point: sample taken at primary tumor resection. The roughly 66 donors had untreated early-stage non-small cell lung cancer. This chain connects TRBV7-3 to TRBJ2-1, with 8 nucleotides matching TRBD2. Sequencing used lung tumor tissue, obtained at surgery. The clonotype was recovered from a male donor with early-stage non-small cell lung cancer. CDR3 nucleotides: TGTGCCAGCAGCTTCAGCGGGAGCTCCTACAATGAGCAGTTCTTC. Amino acid sequence: CASSFSGSSYNEQFF.